This passage covers 19 T cell receptor beta chains from one sample sequenced in a study of blood T cell repertoires in COVID-19. Clones were sequenced by immunoSEQ multiplex PCR, and TCRdb holds only the in-frame ones, with some missing. This sample has around 120,000 clones, with less than 90% found just once. The sample was peripheral blood. The receptor set was obtained from a man aged 70-80 years with acute or convalescent COVID-19.

This sequence joins TRBV5-1 and TRBJ1-2, with D hard to call. V was pared by 4 bases and J by 2 bases, with 15 bases between. CDR3 length: 15 amino acids. Germline assignment: CDR1 SGHRS and CDR2 YFSETQ. This CDR3 reads CASSLTPTQNYGYTF. CDR3 in DNA: TGCGCCAGCAGCCTAACCCCTACACAGAACTATGGCTACACCTTC.

The CDR3 here is CASSPMAQSEGTIYF. CDR3 nucleotides: TGTGCCAGCTCACCAATGGCCCAGTCGGAGGGGACCATATATTTT. The chain combines TRBV18 with TRBJ1-3; D might be TRBD1 (5 bases). The V and J ends lost 2 bases and 10 bases respectively, with 18 bases between them. The V gene's germline CDR1 is KGHSH and CDR2 LQKENI. The CDR3 consists of 15 residues.

This clone was seen once. This sequence joins TRBV6-5 and TRBJ1-5; 11 positions agree with TRBD1. The CDR3 spans 14 residues. The trim removed 7 bases at V and 7 bases at J, leaving 6 bases unmatched. Germline lookup yields CDR1 MNHEY and CDR2 SVGAGI. Here the CDR3 reads CASTRTGGRQPQHF. In DNA form, the CDR3 reads TGTGCCAGCACTAGGACAGGGGGCAGGCAGCCCCAGCATTTT.

The CDR3 DNA sequence: TGTGCCAGCAGCCAAGATGCGCGGGGGGGCGCAGATACGCAGTATTTT. This encodes CASSQDARGGADTQYF. This chain uses TRBV4-2 with TRBJ2-3, with 9 positions matching TRBD2. The junction had 5 bases not matched to a gene; V was cut back by 0 bases and J by 4 bases. The CDR3 totals 16 residues. Germline assignment: CDR1 LGHNA and CDR2 YNFKEQ.

The CDR3 bases are TGTGCCAGCTTCACGCGGGGTGGCACAGATACGCAGTATTTT. It codes for CASFTRGGTDTQYF. This chain links TRBV6-5 with TRBJ2-3; D might be TRBD2 (6 bases). V lost 8 bases, J lost 1 base, and 13 bases lay in between. Germline lookup yields CDR1 MNHEY and CDR2 SVGAGI. This CDR3 is 14 amino acids long.

The genes are TRBV7-8 and TRBJ1-1, with D uncertain. The V gene's germline CDR1 is SGHVS and CDR2 FQNEAQ. V was clipped by 1 base and J by 1 base, with 13 bases between them. This CDR3 has 16 residues. CDR3 sequence: CASSLGTGKGNTEAFF. The CDR3 bases are TGTGCCAGCAGCTTAGGGACTGGGAAAGGGAACACTGAAGCTTTCTTT.

Worth noting for this clone: This same CDR3 is encoded by further DNA sequences in the sample. The V and J genes are TRBV2 and TRBJ1-2; D might be TRBD1 (6 bases). CDR1 SNHLY and CDR2 FYNNEI come from the germline V gene. This CDR3 region has 11 residues. V was shortened by 7 bases and J by 6 bases, with 9 bases between the two germline ends. CDR3 loop: CASTRGDGYTF. The CDR3 DNA reads TGTGCCAGCACCAGGGGAGATGGCTACACCTTC. The variable domain in full, with the rest retrieved from reference TRBV2 and TRBJ1-2, is EPEVTQTPSHQVTQMGQEVILRCVPISNHLYFYWYRQILGQKVEFLVSFYNNEISEKSEIFDDQFSVERPDGSNFTLKIRSTKLEDSAMYFCASTRGDGYTFGSGTRLTVV.

The chain couples TRBV3-1 (or the pseudogene TRBV3-2) to TRBJ1-2; 10 bases match TRBD1. Per germline, CDR1 LGHDT and CDR2 YNNKEL (reference sequence). The CDR3 spans 14 residues. The V segment lost 2 bases and the J segment 8 bases; nucleotides outside the gene matches: 5. CDR3 amino acids: CASSQRQGARGYTF. Here the CDR3 DNA reads TGTGCCAGCAGCCAACGACAGGGGGCACGCGGCTACACCTTC.

The CDR3 protein is CASSSQGTGELFF. Here the CDR3 DNA reads TGTGCCAGCAGTTCCCAGGGTACCGGGGAGCTGTTTTTT. The chain is built from TRBV6-4 and TRBJ2-2, with a weak D call TRBD1 (5 bases). The CDR3 has 13 residues. Germline V CDR1 and CDR2: MRHNA, SNTAGT. Trimming left V 5 bases short and J 5 bases short, with 9 bases between.

This chain connects TRBV24-1 to TRBJ1-4, with D perhaps TRBD1 (6 bases). From germline, CDR1 is KGHDR and CDR2 SFDVKD. There are 16 residues in the CDR3. V was pared by 4 bases and J by 2 bases, with 13 bases between. CDR3: CATSEGHSGTNEKLFF. For the CDR3, the DNA is TGTGCCACCAGTGAGGGACACTCAGGGACTAATGAAAAACTGTTTTTT.

J is TRBJ2-7 and V is TRBV5-1; 12 bases fit TRBD2. V gave up 0 bases and J gave up 3 bases; unmatched junction bases: 7. This CDR3 contains 17 residues. From germline, CDR1 is SGHRS and CDR2 YFSETQ. In nucleotides, the CDR3 is TGCGCCAGCAGCTTGGCCTCGGGACTAGCGGGTGTCTACGAGCAGTACTTC. Translating gives CASSLASGLAGVYEQYF.

CDR3 DNA sequence: TGTGCCACCAGTGATTCGGGACAGATTGAGCAGTTCTTC. This codes for CATSDSGQIEQFF. The chain couples TRBV24-1 to TRBJ2-1; TRBD1 agrees at 7 bases. The J segment lost 9 bases and the V segment lost 2 bases, leaving 3 bases of the junction unmatched. The germline V gene encodes CDR1 KGHDR and CDR2 SFDVKD. The CDR3 contains 13 residues.

J is TRBJ2-5 and V is TRBV27; possibly TRBD1 for D (6 bases). Germline V lookup: CDR1 MNHEY, CDR2 SMNVEV (reference sequence). This CDR3 is built from 13 residues. V dropped 6 bases and J dropped 5 bases, with 13 bases sitting between them. CDR3 sequence reads: CASRGASIETQYF. The CDR3 DNA sequence: TGTGCCAGCAGGGGGGCCTCAATTGAGACCCAGTACTTC.

This clone was counted a few times. V and J are TRBV5-1 and TRBJ1-4; TRBD1 might be the D (5 bases). The CDR3 extends over 13 amino acids. CDR1 SGHRS and CDR2 YFSETQ come from the germline V gene. Trimming left V 3 bases short and J 7 bases short, with 10 bases between. The CDR3 protein is CASSWGDGEKLFF. The CDR3 DNA follows: TGCGCCAGCAGCTGGGGGGACGGTGAAAAACTGTTTTTT.

CDR3 nucleotides: TGTGCCAGTAGGGAAGGCAGGGAAGGGACAGATACGCAGTATTTT. Translating gives CASREGREGTDTQYF. This sequence joins TRBV19 and TRBJ2-3; perhaps TRBD1 as D (5 bases). CDR1 LNHDA and CDR2 SQIVND come from the germline V gene (reference sequence). This CDR3 spans 15 amino acids. The V end was cut by 6 bases, the J end by 3 bases, with 16 bases between.

This clone showed up just once. This chain uses TRBV9 with TRBJ2-3; D is perhaps TRBD1 (8 bases). From germline, CDR1 is SGDLS and CDR2 YYNGEE. This CDR3 is 15 amino acids long. V was cut by 1 base and J by 4 bases, with 13 bases left in between. The CDR3: CASSVIQGGPDTQYF. The DNA for the CDR3 is TGTGCCAGCAGCGTAATACAGGGGGGGCCAGATACGCAGTATTTT. The variable domain in full, with the rest retrieved from reference TRBV9 and TRBJ2-3, is DSGVTQTPKHLITATGQRVTLRCSPRSGDLSVYWYQQSLDQGLQFLIQYYNGEERAKGNILERFSAQQFPDLHSELNLSSLELGDSALYFCASSVIQGGPDTQYFGPGTRLTVL.

The chain has TRBV6-5 and TRBJ1-1; D may be TRBD1 (5 bases). The V gene's germline CDR1 is MNHEY and CDR2 SVGAGI. The V and J ends lost 0 bases and 4 bases respectively, with 9 bases between them. The CDR3 totals 14 residues. The CDR3 is CASSYSTGGTEAFF. In DNA, the CDR3 is TGTGCCAGCAGTTACTCGACCGGGGGCACTGAAGCTTTCTTT.

The CDR3 protein is CASRMDRANEKLFF. The CDR3 DNA reads as TGTGCCAGCAGGATGGACAGGGCGAATGAAAAACTGTTTTTT. This chain connects TRBV2 to TRBJ1-4, with 8 bases identical to TRBD1. The germline V gene has CDR1 SNHLY and CDR2 FYNNEI. CDR3 size: 14 residues. V lost 6 bases to trimming and J lost 5 bases; unmatched junction nucleotides: 5.

The chain couples TRBV18 to TRBJ2-3; possible D gene TRBD2, 6 bases. CDR1 is KGHSH and CDR2 is LQKENI in the germline V gene. This CDR3 has 15 residues. The ends were cut back, 3 bases at V and 1 base at J, with 11 bases in the middle. CDR3 sequence reads: CASSPPGGGTDTQYF. The CDR3 bases are TGTGCCAGCTCACCTCCTGGCGGGGGCACAGATACGCAGTATTTT.